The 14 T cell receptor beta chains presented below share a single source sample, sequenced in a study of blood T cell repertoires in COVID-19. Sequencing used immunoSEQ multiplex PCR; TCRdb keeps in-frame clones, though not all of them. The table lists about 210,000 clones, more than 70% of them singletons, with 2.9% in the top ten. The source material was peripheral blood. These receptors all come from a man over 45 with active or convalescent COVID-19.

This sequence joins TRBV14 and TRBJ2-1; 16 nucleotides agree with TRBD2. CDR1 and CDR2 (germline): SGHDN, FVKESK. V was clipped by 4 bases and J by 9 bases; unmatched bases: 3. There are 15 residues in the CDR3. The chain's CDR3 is CASSPGLAGGFEQFF. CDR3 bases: TGTGCCAGCAGCCCGGGACTAGCGGGGGGGTTTGAGCAGTTCTTC.

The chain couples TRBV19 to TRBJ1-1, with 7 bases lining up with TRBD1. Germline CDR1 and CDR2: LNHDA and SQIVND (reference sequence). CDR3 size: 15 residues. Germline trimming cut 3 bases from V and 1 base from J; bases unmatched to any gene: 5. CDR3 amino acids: CASSITGQQNTEAFF. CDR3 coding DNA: TGTGCCAGTAGTATCACGGGACAGCAGAACACTGAAGCTTTCTTT.

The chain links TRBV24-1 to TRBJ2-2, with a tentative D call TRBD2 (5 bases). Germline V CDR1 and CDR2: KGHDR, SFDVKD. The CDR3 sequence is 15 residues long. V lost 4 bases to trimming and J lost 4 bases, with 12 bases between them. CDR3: CATSDPGLRTGELFF. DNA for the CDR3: TGTGCCACCAGTGACCCTGGACTGCGCACCGGGGAGCTGTTTTTT.

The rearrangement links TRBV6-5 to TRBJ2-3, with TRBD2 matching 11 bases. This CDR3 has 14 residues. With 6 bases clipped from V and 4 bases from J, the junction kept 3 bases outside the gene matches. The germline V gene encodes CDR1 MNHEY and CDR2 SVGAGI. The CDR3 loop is CASRPGLAADTQYF. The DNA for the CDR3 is TGTGCCAGCAGACCGGGACTAGCGGCAGATACGCAGTATTTT.

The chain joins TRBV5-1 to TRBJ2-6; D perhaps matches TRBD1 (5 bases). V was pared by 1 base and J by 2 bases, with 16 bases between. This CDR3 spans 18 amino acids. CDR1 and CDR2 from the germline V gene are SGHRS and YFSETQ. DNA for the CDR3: TGCGCCAGCAGCTTGCTCCTCGGCAGGGCCCCTGGGGCCAACGTCCTGACTTTC. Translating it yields CASSLLLGRAPGANVLTF. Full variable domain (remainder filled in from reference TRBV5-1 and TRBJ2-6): KAGVTQTPRYLIKTRGQQVTLSCSPISGHRSVSWYQQTPGQGLQFLFEYFSETQRNKGNFPGRFSGRQFSNSRSEMNVSTLELGDSALYLCASSLLLGRAPGANVLTFGAGSRLTVL.

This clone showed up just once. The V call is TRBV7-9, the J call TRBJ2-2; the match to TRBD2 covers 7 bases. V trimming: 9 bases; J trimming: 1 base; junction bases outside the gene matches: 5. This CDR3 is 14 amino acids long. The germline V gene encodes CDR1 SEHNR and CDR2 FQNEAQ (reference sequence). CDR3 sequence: CARGREENTGELFF. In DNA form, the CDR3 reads TGTGCCAGGGGGAGGGAAGAGAACACCGGGGAGCTGTTTTTT.

CDR3 coding DNA: TGTGCCAGCAGCCAATTCGCGGGGGCCTTGACCGGGGAGCTGTTTTTT. Its protein product is CASSQFAGALTGELFF. The J gene is TRBJ2-2, the V gene TRBV3-1 (or the pseudogene TRBV3-2); a possible D gene is TRBD2 (7 bases). Deletions cut 2 bases from V and 5 bases from J, with 15 bases between. CDR1 and CDR2 from the germline V gene are LGHDT and YNNKEL (reference sequence). The length of the CDR3 is 16 residues.

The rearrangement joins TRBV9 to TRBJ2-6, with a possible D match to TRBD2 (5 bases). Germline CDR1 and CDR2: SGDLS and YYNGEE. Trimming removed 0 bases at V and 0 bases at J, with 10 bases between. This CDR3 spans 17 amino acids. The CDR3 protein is CASSVAVGVSGANVLTF. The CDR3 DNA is TGTGCCAGCAGCGTAGCCGTGGGAGTCTCTGGGGCCAACGTCCTGACTTTC.

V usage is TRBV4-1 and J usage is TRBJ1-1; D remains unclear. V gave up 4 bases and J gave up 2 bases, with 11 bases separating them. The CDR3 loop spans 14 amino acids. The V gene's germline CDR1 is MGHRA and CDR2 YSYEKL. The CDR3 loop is CASSPRTGNTEAFF. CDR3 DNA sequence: TGCGCCAGCAGCCCCCGGACGGGAAACACTGAAGCTTTCTTT.

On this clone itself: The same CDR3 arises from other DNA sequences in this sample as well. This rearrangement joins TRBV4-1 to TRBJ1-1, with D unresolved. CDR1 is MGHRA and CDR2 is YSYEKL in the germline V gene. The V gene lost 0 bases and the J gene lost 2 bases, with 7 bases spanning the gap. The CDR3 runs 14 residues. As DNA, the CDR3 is TGCGCCAGCAGCCAAGAAGAGGGTAACACTGAAGCTTTCTTT. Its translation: CASSQEEGNTEAFF.

CDR3: CASSPLRELEQFF. The CDR3 coding sequence is TGTGCCAGCAGCCCCCTTAGGGAGCTTGAGCAGTTCTTC. This chain links TRBV3-1 (or the pseudogene TRBV3-2) with TRBJ2-1; the D gene is possibly TRBD2 (5 bases). With 4 bases removed from V and 9 bases from J, the gap between germline ends came to 13 bases. Per the germline V gene, CDR1 is LGHDT and CDR2 is YNNKEL (reference sequence). The CDR3 spans 13 residues.

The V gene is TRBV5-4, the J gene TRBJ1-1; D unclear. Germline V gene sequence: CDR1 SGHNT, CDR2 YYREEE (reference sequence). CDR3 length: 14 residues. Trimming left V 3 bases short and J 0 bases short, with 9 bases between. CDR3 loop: CASSSEGLNTEAFF. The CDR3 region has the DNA TGTGCCAGCAGCTCCGAGGGATTGAACACTGAAGCTTTCTTT. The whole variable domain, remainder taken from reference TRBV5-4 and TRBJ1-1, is ETGVTQSPTHLIKTRGQQVTLRCSSQSGHNTVSWYQQALGQGPQFIFQYYREEENGRGNFPPRFSGLQFPNYSSELNVNALELDDSALYLCASSSEGLNTEAFFGQGTRLTVV.

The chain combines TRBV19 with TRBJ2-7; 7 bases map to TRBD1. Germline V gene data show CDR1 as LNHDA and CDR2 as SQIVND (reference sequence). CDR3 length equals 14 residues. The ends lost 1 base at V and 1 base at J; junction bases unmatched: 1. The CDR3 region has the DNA TGTGCCAGTAGTATAGGGACAGGATCCTACGAGCAGTACTTC. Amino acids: CASSIGTGSYEQYF.

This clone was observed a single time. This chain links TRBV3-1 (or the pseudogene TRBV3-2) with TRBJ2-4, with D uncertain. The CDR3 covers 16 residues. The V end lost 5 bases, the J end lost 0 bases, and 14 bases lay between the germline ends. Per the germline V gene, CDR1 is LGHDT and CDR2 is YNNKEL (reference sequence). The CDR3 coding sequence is TGTGCCAGCAGCTCTCTACGTAGCCTAGCCAAAAACATTCAGTACTTC. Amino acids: CASSSLRSLAKNIQYF.